This TCR beta chain was captured in a study of blood T cell repertoires in COVID-19 (dated by TCRdb to about 2020). As for the study more broadly: The collaborator samples originated in the United States, Italy and Spain and spanned the acute and convalescent phases of COVID-19. The prospective study material was composed of cDNA or gDNA derived from T cells, B-cell-depleted T cells, or PBMCs. The dataset comprised deeply sampled blood TCRbeta repertoires from subjects exposed to, actively infected with, or recovered from COVID-19. The repertoires were released in a freely available public database meant as a resource for research on the immune response to SARS-CoV-2. The samples were drawn from two sources: the first 160 participants of the ongoing ImmuneRACE study, and 1,254 subjects contributed by 6 global collaborators. Nearly every sample came with metadata listing a de-identified subject ID, COVID-19 status, age in years and sex. Where available, HLA class I and class II types were obtained from metadata supplied by the sample provider rather than from assay-based typing.

What the work shows at the level of the full study, not this receptor alone: How much clinical and demographic metadata was included differed by source and by participant, and the metadata was provided uncurated.

TCRbeta CDR3 regions were amplified from genomic DNA by means of the immunoSEQ Assay, a bias-controlled multiplex PCR. The study's processing was this. The number of nucleated cells in each sample was estimated by amplification of reference gene primers within the assay. To quantify the absolute abundance of each unique TCRbeta CDR3 rearrangement, sequence reads were collapsed and filtered. For each sample, productive Simpson clonality was calculated by taking the square root of Simpson's diversity index across productive rearrangements. TCRdb carries this immuneACCESS record with in-frame sequences only. Its versions omit some clonotypes, under half of them owing to an unresolved V gene in the studies checked, with the rest unexplained. V, J and clone size are taken as reported in that table, and D and trimming were inferred from the DNA itself. In this sample the table shows approximately 35,000 clones, around 88% of which occur a single time. The leading ten clones occupy approximately 5% of the sample.

Each collaborating institution followed its own protocols to collect whole blood in K2EDTA tubes. For TCRbeta analysis, collaborators shipped samples as frozen whole blood, isolated PBMCs, or DNA extracted from either of those sample types. On this clone itself: Its recognized antigen is unknown. Base qualities are not provided; no much larger clone lies one nucleotide away.

The CDR3 measures 14 amino acids from cysteine to phenylalanine. The retained sequence is limited to the CDR3, 42 bases, with the frame set at the first base. The germline V gene (reference sequence) yields LNHNV for CDR1 and YYDKDF for CDR2. Cut back by 3 bases and 2 bases, the V and J ends lie 10 bases apart. The source of this sequence is a woman in her seventies with active COVID-19. Sample: peripheral blood. The rearrangement combines TRBV15 with TRBJ2-5; tentative D gene TRBD2, with 6 bases matching. The nucleotide sequence is TGTGCCACCAGCAGGGGGAGGAATCAAGAGACCCAGTACTTC. Its translation reads: CATSRGRNQETQYF.